This paragraph covers one TCR beta chain sequence. This specimen belongs to a study of blood T cells in healthy people across ages. Per the germline V gene, CDR1 is SGHRS and CDR2 is YFSETQ. Trimming removed 0 bases from V and 7 bases from J, with 17 bases in between. The CDR3 is 17 residues long. Sample-barcoded 5' priming and a J-beta primer mix drove a second PCR of roughly 7 to 11 cycles. One entry per CDR3 protein results from TCRdb running MiXCR on the 5' RACE reads. The sample holds roughly 570,000 distinct CDR3 sequences, about 25% seen once. The chain couples TRBV5-1 to TRBJ1-6; no firm D call. This TCR derives from a woman in her 70s in good health. Source material: blood. The CDR3 loop is CASSLDAPTDGNSPLHF. The CDR3 region has the DNA TGCGCCAGCAGCTTGGACGCGCCAACTGACGGCAATTCACCCCTCCACTTT.